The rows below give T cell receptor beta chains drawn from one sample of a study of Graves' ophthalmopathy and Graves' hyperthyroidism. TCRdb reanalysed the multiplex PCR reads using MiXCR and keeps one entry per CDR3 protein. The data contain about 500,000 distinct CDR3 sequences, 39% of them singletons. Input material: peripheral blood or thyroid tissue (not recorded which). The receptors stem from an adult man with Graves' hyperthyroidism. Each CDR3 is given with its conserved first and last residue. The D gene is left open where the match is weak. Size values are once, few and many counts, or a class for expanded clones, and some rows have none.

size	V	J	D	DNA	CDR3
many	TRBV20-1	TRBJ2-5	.	TGCAGTGCTAGAGGACAGTTCGGAGAGACCCAGTACTTC	CSARGQFGETQYF
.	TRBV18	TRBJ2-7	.	TGTGCCAGCTCACCTCCCACCTTGGACGAGCAGTACTTC	CASSPPTLDEQYF
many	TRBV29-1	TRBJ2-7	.	TGCAGCGTTGAGCGGAACTACGAGCAGTACTTC	CSVERNYEQYF
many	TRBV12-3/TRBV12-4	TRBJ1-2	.	TGTGCCAGCAGTTTCTCTTCAAACTATGGCTACACCTTC	CASSFSSNYGYTF
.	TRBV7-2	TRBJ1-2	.	TGTGCCAGCAGCTTAGAGGTCAGAAGACTAGCGGGAAGCCGCTACACCTTC	CASSLEVRRLAGSRYTF
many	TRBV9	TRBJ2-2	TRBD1	TGTGCCAGCAGCGCAGACAGGGTTCGGACCGGGGAGCTGTTTTTT	CASSADRVRTGELFF
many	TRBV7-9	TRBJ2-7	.	TGTGCCAGCAGTCACAGGGACTCCTACGAGCAGTACTTC	CASSHRDSYEQYF
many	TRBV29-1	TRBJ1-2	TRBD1	TGCAGCGTTACAGGGGATCCAGGCTACACCTTC	CSVTGDPGYTF
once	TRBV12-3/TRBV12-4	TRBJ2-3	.	TGTGCCAGCAGCTTACTCGGGCTCACAGATACGCAGTATTTT	CASSLLGLTDTQYF
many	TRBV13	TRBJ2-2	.	TGTGCCAGCAGCTTCCCGACCGGGGCGAACACCGGGGAGCTGTTTTTT	CASSFPTGANTGELFF
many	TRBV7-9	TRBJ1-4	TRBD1	TGTGCCAGCAGCTATAACAGGGGGTCGAATAATGAAAAACTGTTTTTT	CASSYNRGSNNEKLFF
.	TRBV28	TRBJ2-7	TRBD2	TGTGCCAGCAGCCACCGTTCCGCAGGACTAGCGGGATACGAGCAGTACTTC	CASSHRSAGLAGYEQYF
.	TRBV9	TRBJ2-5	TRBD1	TGTGCCAGCAGCTTAAACCCACAGGGGGCGAGTAAGGAGACCCAGTACTTC	CASSLNPQGASKETQYF
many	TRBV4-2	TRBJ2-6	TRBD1	TGTGCCAGCAGCCAACAGGGTATATCAGGGGGTTTTCATCTTTCTGGGGCCAACGTCCTGACTTTC	CASSQQGISGGFHLSGANVLTF
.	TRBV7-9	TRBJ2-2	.	TGTGCCAGCAGCCCGGGGGAGGCTAGCCGGGAGCTGTTTTTT	CASSPGEASRELFF
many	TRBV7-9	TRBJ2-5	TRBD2	TGTGCCAGCAGCTTCTCCCCTAGCGGGAAGTACCAAGAGACCCAGTACTTC	CASSFSPSGKYQETQYF
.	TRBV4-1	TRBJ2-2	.	TGCGCCAGCAACGGTGGGGTTTGGGCCGGGGAGCTGCTTTTT	CASNGGVWAGELLF
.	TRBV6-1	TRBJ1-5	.	TGTGCCAGCAGTGAAGTGGGGGGTGCTGAGCATTTT	CASSEVGGAEHF
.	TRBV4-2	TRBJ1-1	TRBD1	TGTGCCAGCAGCGTATCAGGGGGTTCCGTGAACACTGAAGCTTTCTTT	CASSVSGGSVNTEAFF
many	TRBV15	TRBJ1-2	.	TGTGCCACCAGCAGAGCGGATTTCAACTATGGCTACACCTTC	CATSRADFNYGYTF
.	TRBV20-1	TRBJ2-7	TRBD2	TGCAGTGCCAGAGGGACTAGCGGGGGTTACGAGCAGTACTTC	CSARGTSGGYEQYF
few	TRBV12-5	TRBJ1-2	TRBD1	TGTGCTAGTGGTTCCAGACAGGGGCCGCGGGGCTACACCTTC	CASGSRQGPRGYTF
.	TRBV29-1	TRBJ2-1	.	TGCAGCGTTGAGCACCTTAAGCATGAGCAGTTCTTC	CSVEHLKHEQFF
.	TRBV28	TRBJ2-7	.	TGTGCCAGCAGTTTAAGTCACCAGGGGAGCTACGAGCAGTACTTC	CASSLSHQGSYEQYF
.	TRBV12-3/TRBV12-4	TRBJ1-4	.	TGTGCCAGCAGCCTCAGGGCTACAACTAATGAAAAACTGTTTTTT	CASSLRATTNEKLFF
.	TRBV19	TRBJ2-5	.	TGTGCCAGTAGTAATCTTGAAGAAGAGACCCAGTACTTC	CASSNLEEETQYF
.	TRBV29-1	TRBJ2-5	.	TGCAGCGCGTCGGGCCTCCCGGCGGAGACCCAGTACTTC	CSASGLPAETQYF
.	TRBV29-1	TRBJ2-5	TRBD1	TGCAGCGTTGTTTCGGGACAGGGCCTTAAGACCCAGTACTTC	CSVVSGQGLKTQYF
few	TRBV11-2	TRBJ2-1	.	TGTGCCAGCAGCTTAGACCGGCTGGGACTTGAGCAGTTCTTC	CASSLDRLGLEQFF
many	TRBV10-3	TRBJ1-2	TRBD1	TGTGCCAGCACAAGACAGGGGATAAACTATGGCTACACCTTC	CASTRQGINYGYTF
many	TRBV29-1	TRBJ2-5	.	TGCAGCGTTGGGGGCGACCAAGAGACCCAGTACTTC	CSVGGDQETQYF
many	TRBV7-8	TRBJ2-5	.	TGTGCCAGCAGCTTAAACCCTACCATCGGGACCCAGTACTTC	CASSLNPTIGTQYF
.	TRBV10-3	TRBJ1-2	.	TGTGCCAGCTCACGGCAGGGCGCGGGCTGCACCTTC	CASSRQGAGCTF
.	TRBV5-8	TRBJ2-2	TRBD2	TGTGCCAGCACCCCGCCCGGACTAGCATATAACACCGGGGAGCTGTTTTTT	CASTPPGLAYNTGELFF
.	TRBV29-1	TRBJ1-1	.	TGCAGCGTGGGACTAGCGGGAGGAAGGATCCCGAACACTGAAGCTTTCTTT	CSVGLAGGRIPNTEAFF
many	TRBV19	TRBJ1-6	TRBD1	TGTGCCAGTACCACCAGAGGACAGGGAATTAATTCACCCCTCCACTTT	CASTTRGQGINSPLHF
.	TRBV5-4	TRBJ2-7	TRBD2	TGTGCCAGCAGTGCTCCGGGACTAGCGGGAGTGCTCTACGAGCAGTACTTC	CASSAPGLAGVLYEQYF
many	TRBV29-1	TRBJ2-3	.	TGCAGCGTGGACAGTCCTAGCACAGATACGCAGTATTTT	CSVDSPSTDTQYF
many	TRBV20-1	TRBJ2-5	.	TGCAGTGCTAGCCCTAGGGTACGGGAGACCCAGTACTTC	CSASPRVRETQYF
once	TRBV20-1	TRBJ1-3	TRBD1	TGCAGTGCTAGACGGACAGGGCTCTCCGGAAACACCATATATTTT	CSARRTGLSGNTIYF
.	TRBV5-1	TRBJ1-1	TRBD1	TGTGCCAGCAGCCGGGACAGGGGAATGAACACTGAAGCTTTCTTT	CASSRDRGMNTEAFF
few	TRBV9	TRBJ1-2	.	TGTGCCAGCAGTCCCCCACCGGGGGGGGGCCGGGTTGGCTACACCTTC	CASSPPPGGGRVGYTF
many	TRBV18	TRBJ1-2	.	TGTGCCAGCTCACCAACCGGGGTCGATGGCTACACCTTC	CASSPTGVDGYTF
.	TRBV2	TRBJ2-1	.	TGTGCCAGCAGTGATTACGGTTACAATGAGCAGTTCTTC	CASSDYGYNEQFF
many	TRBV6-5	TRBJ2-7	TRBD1	TGTGCCAGCAGTTACTCGGGACAGGGTAACGCGTACGAGCAGTACTTC	CASSYSGQGNAYEQYF
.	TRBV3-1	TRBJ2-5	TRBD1	TGTGCCAGCAGCCAAAGGACAGGGTGGGGGGAGACCCAGTACTTC	CASSQRTGWGETQYF
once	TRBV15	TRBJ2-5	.	TGTGCCACCAGCAGAGCTGGAGGGGTAGAGACCCAGTACTTC	CATSRAGGVETQYF
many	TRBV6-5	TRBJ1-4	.	TGTGCCAGCAGTTGGCGGGCTTCGTCTAATGAAAAACTGTTTTTT	CASSWRASSNEKLFF
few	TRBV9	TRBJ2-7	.	TGTGCCAGCAGTTCTCAGGGGGGTTACGAGCAGTACTTC	CASSSQGGYEQYF
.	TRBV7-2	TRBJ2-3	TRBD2	TGCGCCAGCAGTGACTATAGCGGGGGGACGGATACGCAGTATTTT	CASSDYSGGTDTQYF
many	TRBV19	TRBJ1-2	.	TGTGCCAGTAGTATAGATCCAAGCAGGACCCGCGGCACCTTC	CASSIDPSRTRGTF
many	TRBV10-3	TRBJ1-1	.	TGTGCCATCAGTGAACCGGCAGGGGTAACTAACACTGAAGCTTTCTTT	CAISEPAGVTNTEAFF
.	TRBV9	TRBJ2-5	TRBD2	TGTGCCAGCAGCGTAGGGGTCGGTACTAGCGGGAGGGGAGAGACCCAGTACTTC	CASSVGVGTSGRGETQYF
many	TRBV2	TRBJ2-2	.	TGTGCCAGCAGTGAGGCAAACACCGGGGAGCTGTTTTTT	CASSEANTGELFF
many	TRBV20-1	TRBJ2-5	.	TGCAGTGCTAGAGATCTGGTAGTGGGGACCAGGGAGACCCAGTACTTC	CSARDLVVGTRETQYF